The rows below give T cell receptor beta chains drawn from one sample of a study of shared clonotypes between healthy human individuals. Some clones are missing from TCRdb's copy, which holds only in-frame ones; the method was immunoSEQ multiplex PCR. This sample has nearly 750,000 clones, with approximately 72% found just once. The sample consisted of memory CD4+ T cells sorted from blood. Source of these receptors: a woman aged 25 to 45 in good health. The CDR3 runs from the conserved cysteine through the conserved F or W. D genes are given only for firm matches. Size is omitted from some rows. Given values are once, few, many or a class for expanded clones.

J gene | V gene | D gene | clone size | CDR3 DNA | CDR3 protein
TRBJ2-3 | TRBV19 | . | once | TGTGCCAGTAGTAGAGGGTTACAGGGGACTAGCACAGATACGCAGTATTTT | CASSRGLQGTSTDTQYF
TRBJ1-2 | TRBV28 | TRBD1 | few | TGTGCCAGCAGTTTTGGGACAGGGATTGCTAACTATGGCTACACCTTC | CASSFGTGIANYGYTF
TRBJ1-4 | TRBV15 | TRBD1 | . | TGTGCCACCAGCGGGCCCCGGGACAGCGCAACTAATGAAAAACTGTTTTTT | CATSGPRDSATNEKLFF
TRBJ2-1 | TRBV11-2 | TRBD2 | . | TGTGCCAGCAGTTCTACCTTTCCGGGACTAATTGGGTACAATGAGCAGTTCTTC | CASSSTFPGLIGYNEQFF
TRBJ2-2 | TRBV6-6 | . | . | TGTGCCAGCAGTTCAAACCGGGACAAGTACACCGGGGAGCTGTTTTTT | CASSSNRDKYTGELFF
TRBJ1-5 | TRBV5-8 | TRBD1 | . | TGTGCCAGCAGCTCCCGGGACAGGGGCAATCAGCCCCAGCATTTT | CASSSRDRGNQPQHF
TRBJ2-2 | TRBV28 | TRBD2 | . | TGTGCCAGCAGTTTAGTTAAGTTGGAGGGACTAGCGGGGACGAACACCGGGGAGCTGTTTTTT | CASSLVKLEGLAGTNTGELFF
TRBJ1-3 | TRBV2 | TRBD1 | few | TGTGCCAGCAGGGTGACAGGGACTGGAAACACCATATATTTT | CASRVTGTGNTIYF
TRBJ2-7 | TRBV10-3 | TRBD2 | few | TGTGCCATCAGTGATTCGAGGGCTAGCGGGGACGAGCAGTACTTC | CAISDSRASGDEQYF
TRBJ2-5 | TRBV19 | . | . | TGTGCCAGTAGTAGTGCGAAGACCCAGTACTTC | CASSSAKTQYF
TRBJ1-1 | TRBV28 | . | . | TGTGCCAGCGGCCAGAACACTGAAGCTTTCTTT | CASGQNTEAFF
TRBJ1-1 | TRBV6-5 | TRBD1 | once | TGTGCCGGACCGCCACAGGGGGCAGATACTGAAGCTTTCTTT | CAGPPQGADTEAFF
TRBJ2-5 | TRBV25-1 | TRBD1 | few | TGTGCCAGCAGCTCCGGGACAGGGGGCCAAGAGACCCAGTACTTC | CASSSGTGGQETQYF
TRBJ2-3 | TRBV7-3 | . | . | TGTGCCAGCAGCTTAGGTGGCACAGATACGCAGTATTTT | CASSLGGTDTQYF
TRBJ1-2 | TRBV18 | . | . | TGTGCCAGCTCACCATCTTTACAAGGGCTTGGCTACACCTTC | CASSPSLQGLGYTF
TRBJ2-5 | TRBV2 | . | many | TGTGCCAGCAGTGAACGACGGGAGACCCAGTACTTC | CASSERRETQYF
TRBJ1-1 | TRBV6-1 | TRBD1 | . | TGTGCCAGCAGGAAAAACAGGGGGTCGGTGGCTGAAGCTTTCTTT | CASRKNRGSVAEAFF
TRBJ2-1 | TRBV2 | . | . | TGTGCCAGCAGTGAAAATGGACTTTTGGGGAATGAGCAGTTCTTC | CASSENGLLGNEQFF
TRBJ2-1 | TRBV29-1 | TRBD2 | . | TGCAGCGTTGAAGGTGGCGGACTAGCGGGAGTGGATGAGCAGTTCTTC | CSVEGGGLAGVDEQFF
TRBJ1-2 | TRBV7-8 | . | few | TGTGCCAGCAGCTTAGTGGAGGGATCCTATGGCTACACCTTC | CASSLVEGSYGYTF
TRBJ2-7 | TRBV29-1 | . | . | TGCAGCGTTGAGAAGGGCACCGGCTACGAGCAGTACTTC | CSVEKGTGYEQYF
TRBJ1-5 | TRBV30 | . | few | TGTGCCTGGAGTTTGCAGCCCAATCAGCCCCAGCATTTT | CAWSLQPNQPQHF
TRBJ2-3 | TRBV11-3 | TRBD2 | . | TGTGCCAGCAGCATCGGACTAGCATTGACAGATACGCAGTATTTT | CASSIGLALTDTQYF
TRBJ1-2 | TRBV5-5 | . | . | TGTGCCAGCAGCTTCGGGGACAACTATGGCTACACCTTC | CASSFGDNYGYTF
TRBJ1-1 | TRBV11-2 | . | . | TGTGCCAGCAGAACGATGGGGGGCACTGAAGCTTTCTTT | CASRTMGGTEAFF
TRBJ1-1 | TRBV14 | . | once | TGTGCCAGCAGCCAAGGGGCAGTGAACACTGAAGCTTTCTTT | CASSQGAVNTEAFF
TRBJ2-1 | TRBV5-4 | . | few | TGTGCCAGCACCTGGGCCCCGGGGGGCGATGAGCAGTTCTTC | CASTWAPGGDEQFF
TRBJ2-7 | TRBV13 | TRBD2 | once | TGTGCCAGCAGCTCCGTCCCTTCGACTAGCGGATTCTCCTACGAGCAGTACTTC | CASSSVPSTSGFSYEQYF
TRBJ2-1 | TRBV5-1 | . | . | TGCGCCAGCAGCTTGGATCCTAGCGCGAACTACAATGAGCAGTTCTTC | CASSLDPSANYNEQFF
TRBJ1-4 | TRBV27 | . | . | TGTGCCAGCAACGGTAGGGATGGGTGGATTAAAGAAAAACTGTTTTTT | CASNGRDGWIKEKLFF
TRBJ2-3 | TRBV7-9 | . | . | TGTGCCAGCAGCCGGGACCCAAGTTTCGATACGCAGTATTTT | CASSRDPSFDTQYF
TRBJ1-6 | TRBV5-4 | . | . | TGTGCCAGCAGCTCCCCCTTTGGACCCGGACCCCTCCACTTT | CASSSPFGPGPLHF
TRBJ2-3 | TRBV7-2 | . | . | TGTGCCAGCAGCCCCAGGCAGGGGGGACTACCTCTTGGGGCGCAGTATTTT | CASSPRQGGLPLGAQYF
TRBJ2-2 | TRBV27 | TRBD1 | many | TGTGCCAGCAGGACAGGGGGCCACACCGGGGAGCTGTTTTTT | CASRTGGHTGELFF
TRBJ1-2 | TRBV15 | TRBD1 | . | TGTGCCACCAGCAGAGGTGGACAGGGCTCGTATGGCTACACCTTC | CATSRGGQGSYGYTF
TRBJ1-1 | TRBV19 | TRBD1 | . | TGTGCCAGTAGGGACCGGTCAGGGGGCCCGAACACTGAAGCTTTCTTT | CASRDRSGGPNTEAFF
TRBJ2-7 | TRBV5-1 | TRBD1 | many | TGCGCCAGCAGTTCCGGGACAGAGACCTACGAGCAGTACTTC | CASSSGTETYEQYF
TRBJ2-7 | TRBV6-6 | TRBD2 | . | TGTGCCAGCAGCCGCATAGCGGGAGTAGCCTACGAGCAGTACTTC | CASSRIAGVAYEQYF
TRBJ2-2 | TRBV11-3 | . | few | TGTGCCAGCAGCCCCGGGTACGCCGGGGAGCTGTTTTTT | CASSPGYAGELFF
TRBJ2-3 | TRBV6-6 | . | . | TGTGCCAGCAGTTTCGCATTACGGGAACTTAGGGATACGCAGTATTTT | CASSFALRELRDTQYF
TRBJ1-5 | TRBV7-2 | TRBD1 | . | TGTGCCAGCAGTCCTGGACAGGGAGGTTCGGGCAATCAGCCCCAGCATTTT | CASSPGQGGSGNQPQHF
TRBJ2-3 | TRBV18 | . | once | TGTGCCAGCTCACCACCGTGGCTCGGGAGCACAGATACGCAGTATTTT | CASSPPWLGSTDTQYF
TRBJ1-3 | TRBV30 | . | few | TGTGCCTGGGGAAGGAGCAACTCTGGAAACACCATATATTTT | CAWGRSNSGNTIYF
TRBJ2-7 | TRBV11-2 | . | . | TGTGCCAGCAGCTTACATTACGAGCAGTACTTC | CASSLHYEQYF
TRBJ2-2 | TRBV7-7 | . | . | TGTGCCAGCAGCGCCGGACTGGTCACCGGGGAGCTGTTTTTT | CASSAGLVTGELFF
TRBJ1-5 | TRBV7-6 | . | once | TGTGCCAGCAGCTCAGGGGTGGGGAATCAGCCCCAGCATTTT | CASSSGVGNQPQHF
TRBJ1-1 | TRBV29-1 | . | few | TGCAGCGTTCGGGTCCAGGCGAACACTGAAGCTTTCTTT | CSVRVQANTEAFF
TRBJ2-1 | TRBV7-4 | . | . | TGTGCCAGCAGCTTAGTACGGTACAATGAGCAGTTCTTC | CASSLVRYNEQFF
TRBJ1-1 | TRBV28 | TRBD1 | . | TGTGCCAGCAGTCTTGACAGGGGGCTTATGGACACTGAAGCTTTCTTT | CASSLDRGLMDTEAFF
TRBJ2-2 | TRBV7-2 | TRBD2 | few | TGTGCCAGCAGCTTCCGACTAGCGGGAGTCACCGGGGAGCTGTTTTTT | CASSFRLAGVTGELFF
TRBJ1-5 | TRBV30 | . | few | TGTGCCTGGAGTTCGGGAGCTAATAGCAATCAGCCCCAGCATTTT | CAWSSGANSNQPQHF
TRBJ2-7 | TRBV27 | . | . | TGTGCCAGCAGTGCCGGGACTGCCGAGCGGCAGTACTTC | CASSAGTAERQYF